This T cell receptor beta chain stems from a study of cytomegalovirus exposure and HLA in healthy donors. About this clone itself: The antigen is not known.

Primers: 60 Vbeta forward and 13 Jbeta reverse. The assay was immunoSEQ multiplex PCR, and TCRdb's table has in-frame clones only and misses some. The data hold 100,000 to 150,000 clones, with 70% to 85% observed a single time. Study-wide findings and caveats: Most sequenced TCRs were rare (though some public TCRs occurred in many donors). Three chains linked to CMV were shown in vitro to be specific for CMV antigens. The availability of immune exposure information extended only to CMV serostatus. In a later analysis, TCR beta V- and J-gene trimming was associated with a missense DCLRE1C variant.

What was sequenced was PBMCs. This receptor was identified in a female donor in good health and CMV-seronegative.

The CDR3 region is CASSPRTGAYEQYF. CDR3 DNA sequence: TGTGCCAGCAGCCCCCGGACAGGAGCCTACGAGCAGTACTTC. The gene calls are TRBV7-2 and TRBJ2-7; 7 bases fit TRBD1. The germline V gene encodes CDR1 SGHTA and CDR2 FQGNSA. CDR3 length equals 14 residues. After removal of 5 bases from V and 2 bases from J, the junction contained 6 bases not matched to a gene.